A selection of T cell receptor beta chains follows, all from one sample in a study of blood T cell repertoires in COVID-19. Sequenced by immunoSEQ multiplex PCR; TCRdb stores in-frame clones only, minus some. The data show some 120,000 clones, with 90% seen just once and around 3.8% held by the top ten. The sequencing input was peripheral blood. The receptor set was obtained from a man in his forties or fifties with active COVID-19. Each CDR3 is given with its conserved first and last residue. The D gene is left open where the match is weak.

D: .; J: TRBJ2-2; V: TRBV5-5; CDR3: CASSWSPGDTGELFF
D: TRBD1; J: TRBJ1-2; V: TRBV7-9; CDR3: CASSLATGTGGGYTF
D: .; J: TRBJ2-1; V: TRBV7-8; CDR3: CASSLAAYNEQFF
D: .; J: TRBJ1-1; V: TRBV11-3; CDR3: CASSRRTEIGNTEAFF
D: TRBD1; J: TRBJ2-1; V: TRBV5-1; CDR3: CASSRTGTGINNEQFF
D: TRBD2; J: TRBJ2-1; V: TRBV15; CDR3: CATSSSGQPYNEQFF
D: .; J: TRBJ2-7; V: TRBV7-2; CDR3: CASSLSPTQDKQYF
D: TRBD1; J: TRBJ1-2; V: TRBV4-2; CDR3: CASSPMDRESYGYTF
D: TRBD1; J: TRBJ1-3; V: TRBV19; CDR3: CASSVQGTFPGNTIYF
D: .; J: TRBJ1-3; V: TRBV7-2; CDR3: CASSLEPLNTIYF
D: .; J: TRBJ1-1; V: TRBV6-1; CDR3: CASSEVAGQGNTEAFF
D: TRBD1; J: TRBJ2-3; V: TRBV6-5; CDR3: CASSWGQGSTDTQYF
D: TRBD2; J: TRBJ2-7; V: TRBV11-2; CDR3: CASSFSGGYEQYF
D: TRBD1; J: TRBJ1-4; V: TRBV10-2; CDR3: CASSTGATNEKLFF
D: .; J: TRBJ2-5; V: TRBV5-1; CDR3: CASSFGPQETQYF
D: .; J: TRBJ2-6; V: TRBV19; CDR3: CASSPTEGGANVLTF
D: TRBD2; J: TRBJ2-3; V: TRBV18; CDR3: CASSPPSSGRGNTQYF
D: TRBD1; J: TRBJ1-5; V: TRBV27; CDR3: CASRDRRNQPQHF
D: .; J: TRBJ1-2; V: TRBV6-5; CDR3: CASSRTRNYGYTF
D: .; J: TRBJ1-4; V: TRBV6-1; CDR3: CASSEAPTSLMNGKLFF
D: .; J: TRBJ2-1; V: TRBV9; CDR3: CASSVSVNDEQFF
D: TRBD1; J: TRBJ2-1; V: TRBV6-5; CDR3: CASSKLGQYNEQFF
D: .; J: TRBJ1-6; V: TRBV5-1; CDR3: CASSSRQANNSPLHF
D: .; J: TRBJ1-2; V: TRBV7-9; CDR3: CASSLAPTSRDYGYTF
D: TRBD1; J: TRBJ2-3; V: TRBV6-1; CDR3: CASSEFGTGRDTQYF
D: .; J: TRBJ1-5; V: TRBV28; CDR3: CASSFQNSNQPQHF
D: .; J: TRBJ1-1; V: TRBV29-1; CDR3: CSNEGFGTEAFF
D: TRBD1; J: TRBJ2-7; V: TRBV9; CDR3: CASSVGPGQSYEQYF
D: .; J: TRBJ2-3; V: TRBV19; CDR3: CASSITGPGTDTQYF
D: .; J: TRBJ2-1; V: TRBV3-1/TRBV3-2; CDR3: CASSPRMGAAEQFF
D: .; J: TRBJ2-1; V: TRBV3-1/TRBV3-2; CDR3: CASSQGPLSRNEQFF
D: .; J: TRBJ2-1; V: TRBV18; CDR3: CASSPPDSGFSYNEQFF
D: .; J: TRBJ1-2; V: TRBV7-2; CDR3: CASSSTGPPNYGYTF
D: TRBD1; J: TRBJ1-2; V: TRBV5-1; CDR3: CASSLAAGQGSGYTF
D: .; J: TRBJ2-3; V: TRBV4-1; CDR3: CASSANLRTPGDTQYF
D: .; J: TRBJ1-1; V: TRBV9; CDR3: CASSPNRATEAFF
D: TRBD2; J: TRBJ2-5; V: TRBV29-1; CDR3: CSVAPGLVMETQYF
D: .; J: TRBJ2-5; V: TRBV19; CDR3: CASSIDPPGAQETQYF
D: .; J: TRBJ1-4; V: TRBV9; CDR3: CASSPRGFTNEKLFF
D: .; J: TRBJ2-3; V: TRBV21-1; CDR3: CARTGKQADTQYF
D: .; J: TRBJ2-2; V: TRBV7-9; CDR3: CASIRVAGELFF
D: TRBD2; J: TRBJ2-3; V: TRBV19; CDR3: CASSGRGAYTSTDTQYF